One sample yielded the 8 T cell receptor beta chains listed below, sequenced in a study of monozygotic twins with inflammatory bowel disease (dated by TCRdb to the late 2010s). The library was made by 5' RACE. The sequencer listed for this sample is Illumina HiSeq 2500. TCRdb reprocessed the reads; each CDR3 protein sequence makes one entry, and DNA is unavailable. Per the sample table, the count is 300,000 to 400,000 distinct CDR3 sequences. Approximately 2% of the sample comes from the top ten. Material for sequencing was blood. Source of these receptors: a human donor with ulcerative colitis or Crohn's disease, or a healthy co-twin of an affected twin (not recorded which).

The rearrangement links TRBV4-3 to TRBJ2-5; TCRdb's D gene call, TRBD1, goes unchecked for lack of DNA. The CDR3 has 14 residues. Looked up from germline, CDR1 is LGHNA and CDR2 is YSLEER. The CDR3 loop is CASSQLQQGETQYF.

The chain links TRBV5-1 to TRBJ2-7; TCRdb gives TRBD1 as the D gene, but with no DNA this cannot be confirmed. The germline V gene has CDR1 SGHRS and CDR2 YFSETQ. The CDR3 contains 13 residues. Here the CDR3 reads CASRTGISYEQYF.

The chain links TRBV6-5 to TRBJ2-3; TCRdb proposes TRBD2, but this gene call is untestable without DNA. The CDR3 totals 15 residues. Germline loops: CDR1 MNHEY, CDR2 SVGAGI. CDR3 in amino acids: CASSHRLAGGDTQYF.

Here the CDR3 reads CASSEGLAGYEQYF. The rearrangement links TRBV6-4 to TRBJ2-7; TCRdb's D call of TRBD2 is untestable without DNA. The germline V gene has CDR1 MRHNA and CDR2 SNTAGT. The CDR3 has 14 residues.

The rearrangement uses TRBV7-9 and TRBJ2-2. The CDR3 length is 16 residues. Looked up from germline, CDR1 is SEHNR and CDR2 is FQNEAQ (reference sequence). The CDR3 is CASSLVAAGNTGELFF.

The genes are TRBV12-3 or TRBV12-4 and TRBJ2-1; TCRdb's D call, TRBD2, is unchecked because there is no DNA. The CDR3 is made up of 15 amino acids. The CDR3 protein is CASSSLAGGGDEQFF.

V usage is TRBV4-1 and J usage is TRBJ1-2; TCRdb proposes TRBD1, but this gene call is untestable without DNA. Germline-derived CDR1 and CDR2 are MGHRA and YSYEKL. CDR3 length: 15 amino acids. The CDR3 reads CASSLAGTGVYGYTF.

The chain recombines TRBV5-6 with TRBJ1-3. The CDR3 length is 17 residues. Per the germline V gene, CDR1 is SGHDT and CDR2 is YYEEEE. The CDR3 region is CASSLNGSPISGNTIYF.